These T cell receptor beta chains were read from a single sample in a study of cytomegalovirus exposure and HLA in healthy donors. The method was immunoSEQ multiplex PCR; TCRdb's version includes in-frame clones alone and lacks a portion of them. The data show about 74,000 clones, with 94% seen just once and approximately 2% held by the top ten. The specimen sequenced was PBMCs. Receptors originate from a woman aged 18-29 years in good health and CMV-seropositive. Both conserved end residues are trimmed from each CDR3. Clone size is given for some rows only: seen once, a few or many times, or a class if the clone is expanded.

TRBV5-6,NA,TRBJ2-1,ASSFRVAGENEQF
TRBV19,NA,TRBJ1-2,ASSLTGQVGYGYT
TRBV30,NA,TRBJ2-5,AWSYPAGQETQY
TRBV27,NA,TRBJ2-1,ASSLYPGVGNEQF
TRBV2,NA,TRBJ2-2,ASGWDSLTGELF
TRBV7-2,NA,TRBJ2-2,ASSRKTETANTGELF
TRBV4-1,NA,TRBJ2-5,ASSQGPQGSQETQY
TRBV7-9,NA,TRBJ2-2,ASRTSGANTGELF
TRBV7-9,NA,TRBJ1-2,ASSLAQGADYGYT
TRBV7-2,NA,TRBJ2-7,ASTVASSYEQY
TRBV27,NA,TRBJ2-7,ASSRGQGGYEQY
TRBV7-6,NA,TRBJ1-5,ASSLGRGFNQPQH
TRBV29-1,NA,TRBJ2-1,SGNGLAGTDEQF
TRBV19,NA,TRBJ2-7,ASSIGLAGVYEQY
TRBV7-6,once,TRBJ2-3,ASSPLGGGTDTQY